This T cell receptor beta chain was retrieved from a study of shared clonotypes between healthy human individuals. Trimming took 2 bases from V and 3 from J, leaving 7 bases between them. The CDR3 runs 13 residues. CDR1 and CDR2 (germline): MDHEN, SYDVKM. Sequenced by immunoSEQ multiplex PCR; TCRdb stores in-frame clones only, minus some. The sample lists about 380,000 clones, about 96% occurring once. This chain connects TRBV28 to TRBJ1-2; D unresolved. Material for sequencing was memory CD8+ T cells sorted from blood. The subset denotes: CD45RO+ cells pooled with CCR7-negative TemRA cells. This TCR was recovered from a man aged 30 to 45 in good health. The CDR3 coding sequence is TGTGCCAGCAGTTTACTCGGGGACTATGGCTACACCTTC. Protein product: CASSLLGDYGYTF.